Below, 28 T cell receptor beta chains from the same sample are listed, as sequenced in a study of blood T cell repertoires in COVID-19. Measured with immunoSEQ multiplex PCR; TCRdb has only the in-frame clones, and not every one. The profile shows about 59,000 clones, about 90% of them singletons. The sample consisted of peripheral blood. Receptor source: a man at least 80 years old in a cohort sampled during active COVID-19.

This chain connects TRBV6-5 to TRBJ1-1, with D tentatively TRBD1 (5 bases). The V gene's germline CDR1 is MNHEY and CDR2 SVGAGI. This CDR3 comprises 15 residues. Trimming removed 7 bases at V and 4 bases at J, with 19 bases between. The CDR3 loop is CASTPPYGGGTEAFF. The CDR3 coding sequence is TGTGCCAGCACCCCACCTTATGGGGGAGGCACTGAAGCTTTCTTT.

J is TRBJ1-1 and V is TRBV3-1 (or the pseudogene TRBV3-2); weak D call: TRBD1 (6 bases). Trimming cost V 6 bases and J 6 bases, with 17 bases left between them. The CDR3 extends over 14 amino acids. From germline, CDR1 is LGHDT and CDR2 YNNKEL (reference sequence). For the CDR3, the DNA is TGTGCCAGCAGTCTGAGGACAGAGCTGGCTGAAGCTTTCTTT. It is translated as CASSLRTELAEAFF.

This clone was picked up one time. Here the CDR3 reads CASSYRARDIQYF. DNA for the CDR3: TGTGCCAGCAGTTACAGGGCGAGGGACATTCAGTACTTC. J is TRBJ2-4 and V is TRBV6-5; D may be TRBD2 (5 bases). CDR1 and CDR2 from the germline V gene are MNHEY and SVGAGI. The CDR3 is 13 amino acids. Trimming left V 2 bases short and J 8 bases short, with 10 bases between.

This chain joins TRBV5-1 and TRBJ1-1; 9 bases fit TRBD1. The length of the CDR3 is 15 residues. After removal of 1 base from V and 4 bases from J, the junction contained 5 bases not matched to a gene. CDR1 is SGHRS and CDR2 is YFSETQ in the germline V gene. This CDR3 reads CASSLRATGGTEAFF. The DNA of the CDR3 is TGCGCCAGCAGCTTGCGCGCGACAGGGGGCACTGAAGCTTTCTTT.

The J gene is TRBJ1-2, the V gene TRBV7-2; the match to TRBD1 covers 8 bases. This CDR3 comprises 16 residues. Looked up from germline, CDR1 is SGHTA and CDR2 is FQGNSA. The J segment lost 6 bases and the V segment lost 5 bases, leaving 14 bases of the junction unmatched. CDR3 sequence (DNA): TGTGCCAGCAGCAAAACCCCAGGGGGCGCGGTCAATGGCTACACCTTC. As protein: CASSKTPGGAVNGYTF.

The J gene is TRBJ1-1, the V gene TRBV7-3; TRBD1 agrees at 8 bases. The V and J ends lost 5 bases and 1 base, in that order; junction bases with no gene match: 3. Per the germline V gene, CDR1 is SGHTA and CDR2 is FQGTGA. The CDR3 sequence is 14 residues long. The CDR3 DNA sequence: TGTGCCAGCAGCCCCGGACAGGGGAACACTGAAGCTTTCTTT. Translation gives CASSPGQGNTEAFF.

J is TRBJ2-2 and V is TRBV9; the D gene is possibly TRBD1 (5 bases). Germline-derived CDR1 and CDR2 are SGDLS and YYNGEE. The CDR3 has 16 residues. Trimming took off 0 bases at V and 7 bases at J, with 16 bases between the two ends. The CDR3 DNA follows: TGTGCCAGCAGCGTAGTGGAGACAGCCCTCGGCGGGGAGCTGTTTTTT. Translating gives CASSVVETALGGELFF.

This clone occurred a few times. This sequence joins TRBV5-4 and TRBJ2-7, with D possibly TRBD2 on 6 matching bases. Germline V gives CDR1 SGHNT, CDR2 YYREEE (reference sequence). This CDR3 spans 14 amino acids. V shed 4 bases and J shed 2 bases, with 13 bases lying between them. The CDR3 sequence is CASSQDGGTYEQYF. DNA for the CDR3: TGTGCCAGCAGCCAGGACGGGGGAACCTACGAGCAGTACTTC.

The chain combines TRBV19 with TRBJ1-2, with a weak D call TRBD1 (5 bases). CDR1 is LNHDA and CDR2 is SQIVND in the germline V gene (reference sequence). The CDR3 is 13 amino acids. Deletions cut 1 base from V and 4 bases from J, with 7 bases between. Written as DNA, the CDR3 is TGTGCCAGTAGTATAGGGGACTCCTATGGCTACACCTTC. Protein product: CASSIGDSYGYTF.

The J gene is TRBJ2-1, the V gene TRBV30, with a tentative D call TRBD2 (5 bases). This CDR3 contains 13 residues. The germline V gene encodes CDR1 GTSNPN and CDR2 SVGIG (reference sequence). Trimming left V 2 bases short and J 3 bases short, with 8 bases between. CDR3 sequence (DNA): TGTGCCTGGAGTCCGGGATTCTACAATGAGCAGTTCTTC. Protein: CAWSPGFYNEQFF.

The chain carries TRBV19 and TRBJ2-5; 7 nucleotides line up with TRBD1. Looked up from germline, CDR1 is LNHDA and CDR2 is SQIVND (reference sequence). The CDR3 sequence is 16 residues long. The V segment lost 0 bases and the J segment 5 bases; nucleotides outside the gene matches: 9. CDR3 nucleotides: TGTGCCAGTAGTATAGATCAGAAGACAGGGAGCGAGACCCAGTACTTC. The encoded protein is CASSIDQKTGSETQYF.

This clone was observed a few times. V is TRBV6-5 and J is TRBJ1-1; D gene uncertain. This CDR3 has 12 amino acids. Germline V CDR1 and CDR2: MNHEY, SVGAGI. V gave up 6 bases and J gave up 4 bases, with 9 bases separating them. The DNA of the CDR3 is TGTGCCAGCAGCGGGAGACTCACTGAAGCTTTCTTT. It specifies CASSGRLTEAFF.

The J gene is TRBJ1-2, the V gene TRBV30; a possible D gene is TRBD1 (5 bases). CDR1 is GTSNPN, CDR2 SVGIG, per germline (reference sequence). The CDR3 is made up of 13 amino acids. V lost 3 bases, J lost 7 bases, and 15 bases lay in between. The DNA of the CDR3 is TGTGCCTGGAGAGGGACGGGGGGATCTGGCTACACCTTC. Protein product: CAWRGTGGSGYTF.

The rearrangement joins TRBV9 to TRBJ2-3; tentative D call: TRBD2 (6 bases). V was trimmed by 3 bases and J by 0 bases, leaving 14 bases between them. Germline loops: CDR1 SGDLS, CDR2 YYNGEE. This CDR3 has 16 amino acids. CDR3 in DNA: TGTGCCAGCAGCGCTTACTCAGGGACTAGCACAGATACGCAGTATTTT. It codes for CASSAYSGTSTDTQYF.

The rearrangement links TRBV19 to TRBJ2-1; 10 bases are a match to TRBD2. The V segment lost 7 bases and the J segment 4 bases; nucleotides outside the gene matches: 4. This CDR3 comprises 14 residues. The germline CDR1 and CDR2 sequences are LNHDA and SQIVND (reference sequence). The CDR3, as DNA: TGTGCCAGTAAGAGGACTAGCGGTTACAATGAGCAGTTCTTC. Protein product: CASKRTSGYNEQFF.

In nucleotides, the CDR3 is TGTGCCAGCAGTGAAGACGTACAGCTCAGTTCAGAGTTCTTC. Translated, it gives CASSEDVQLSSEFF. This rearrangement joins TRBV6-1 to TRBJ2-1, with no clear D. The length of the CDR3 is 14 residues. The V gene lost 1 base and the J gene lost 14 bases, with 18 bases spanning the gap. Per germline, CDR1 MNHNS and CDR2 SASEGT.

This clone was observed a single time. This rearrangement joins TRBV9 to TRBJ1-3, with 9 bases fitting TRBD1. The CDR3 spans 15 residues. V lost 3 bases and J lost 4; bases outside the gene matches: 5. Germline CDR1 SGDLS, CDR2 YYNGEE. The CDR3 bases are TGTGCCAGCAGCGGCCGGACAGGGGCCGGAAACACCATATATTTT. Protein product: CASSGRTGAGNTIYF.

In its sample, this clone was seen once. CDR3 protein: CASSPQQGVGEQYF. DNA for the CDR3: TGTGCCAGCTCACCACAACAGGGGGTGGGTGAGCAGTACTTC. The chain recombines TRBV18 with TRBJ2-7; 8 bases line up with TRBD1. Germline values: CDR1 KGHSH, CDR2 LQKENI. This CDR3 spans 14 amino acids. V was pared by 1 base and J by 7 bases, with 6 bases of the junction left unmatched. Together with reference TRBV18 and TRBJ2-7, the CDR3 gives the full variable domain: NAGVMQNPRHLVRRRGQEARLRCSPMKGHSHVYWYRQLPEEGLKFMVYLQKENIIDESGMPKERFSAEFPKEGPSILRIQQVVRGDSAAYFCASSPQQGVGEQYFGPGTRLTVT.

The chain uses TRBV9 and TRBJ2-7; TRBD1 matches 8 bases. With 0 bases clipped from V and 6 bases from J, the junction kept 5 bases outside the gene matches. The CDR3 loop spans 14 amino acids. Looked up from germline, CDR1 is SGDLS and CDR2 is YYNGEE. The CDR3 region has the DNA TGTGCCAGCAGCGTAGGACAGGGGAACTCCGAGCAGTACTTC. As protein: CASSVGQGNSEQYF.

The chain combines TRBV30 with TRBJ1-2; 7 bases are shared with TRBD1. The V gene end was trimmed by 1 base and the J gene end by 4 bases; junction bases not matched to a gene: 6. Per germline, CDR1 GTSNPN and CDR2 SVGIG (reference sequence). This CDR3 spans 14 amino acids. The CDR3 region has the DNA TGTGCCTGGAGTGGACAGGGTGTTTTCTATGGCTACACCTTC. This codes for CAWSGQGVFYGYTF.

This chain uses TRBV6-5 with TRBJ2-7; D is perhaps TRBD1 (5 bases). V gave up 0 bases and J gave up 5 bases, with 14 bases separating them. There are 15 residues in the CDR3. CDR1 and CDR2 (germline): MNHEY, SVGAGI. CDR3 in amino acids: CASSYSAGPLDEQYF. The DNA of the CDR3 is TGTGCCAGCAGTTACTCCGCAGGGCCTCTAGACGAGCAGTACTTC.

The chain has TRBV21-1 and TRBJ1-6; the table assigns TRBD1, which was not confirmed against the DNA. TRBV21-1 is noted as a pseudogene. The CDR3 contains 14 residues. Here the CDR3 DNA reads TGTGCCAGCAGCACAGTCACCTATAATTCACCCCTCCACTTT. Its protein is CASSTVTYNSPLHF.

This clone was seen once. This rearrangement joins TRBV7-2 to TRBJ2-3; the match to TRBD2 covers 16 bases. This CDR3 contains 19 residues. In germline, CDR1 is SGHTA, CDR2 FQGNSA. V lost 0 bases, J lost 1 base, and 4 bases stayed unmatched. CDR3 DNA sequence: TGTGCCAGCAGCTTAGCCACCGGGACTAGCGGGGGGGGCACAGATACGCAGTATTTT. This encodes CASSLATGTSGGGTDTQYF.

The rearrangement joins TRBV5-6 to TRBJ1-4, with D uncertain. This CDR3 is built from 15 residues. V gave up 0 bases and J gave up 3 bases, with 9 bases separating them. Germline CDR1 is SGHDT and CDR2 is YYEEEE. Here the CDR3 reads CASSLGRGANEKLFF. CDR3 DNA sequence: TGTGCCAGCAGCTTGGGGCGAGGAGCTAATGAAAAACTGTTTTTT. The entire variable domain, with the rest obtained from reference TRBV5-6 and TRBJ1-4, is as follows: DAGVTQSPTHLIKTRGQQVTLRCSPKSGHDTVSWYQQALGQGPQFIFQYYEEEERQRGNFPDRFSGHQFPNYSSELNVNALLLGDSALYLCASSLGRGANEKLFFGSGTQLSVL.

The CDR3 bases are TGTGCCAGCAGTTCAGGCAGGGTGGGAGGTGGCTACACCTTC. It specifies CASSSGRVGGGYTF. This sequence joins TRBV27 and TRBJ1-2; tentatively, D is TRBD1 (5 bases). CDR1 is MNHEY and CDR2 is SMNVEV in the germline V gene (reference sequence). The V and J ends lost 4 bases and 7 bases respectively, with 16 bases between them. The CDR3 runs 14 residues.

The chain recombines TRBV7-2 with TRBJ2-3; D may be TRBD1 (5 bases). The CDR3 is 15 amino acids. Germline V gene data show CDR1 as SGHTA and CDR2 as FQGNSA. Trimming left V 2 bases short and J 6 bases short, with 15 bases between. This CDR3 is CASSLQRRRQDTQYF. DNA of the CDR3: TGTGCCAGCAGCTTACAGCGCCGGAGACAGGATACGCAGTATTTT.

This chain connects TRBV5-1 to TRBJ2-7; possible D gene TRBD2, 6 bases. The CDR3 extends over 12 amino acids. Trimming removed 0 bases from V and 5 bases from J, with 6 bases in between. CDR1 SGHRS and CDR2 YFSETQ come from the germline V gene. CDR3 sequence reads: CASSLGLDEQYF. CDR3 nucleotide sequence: TGCGCCAGCAGCTTGGGACTAGACGAGCAGTACTTC. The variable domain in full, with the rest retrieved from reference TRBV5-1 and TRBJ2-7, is KAGVTQTPRYLIKTRGQQVTLSCSPISGHRSVSWYQQTPGQGLQFLFEYFSETQRNKGNFPGRFSGRQFSNSRSEMNVSTLELGDSALYLCASSLGLDEQYFGPGTRLTVT.

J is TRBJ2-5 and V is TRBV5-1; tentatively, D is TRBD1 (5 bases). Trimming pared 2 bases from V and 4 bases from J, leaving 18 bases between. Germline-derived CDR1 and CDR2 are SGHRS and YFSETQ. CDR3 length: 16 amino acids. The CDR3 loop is CASSLPGRVVSETQYF. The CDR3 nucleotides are TGCGCCAGCAGCTTACCGGGCAGGGTAGTATCAGAGACCCAGTACTTC.